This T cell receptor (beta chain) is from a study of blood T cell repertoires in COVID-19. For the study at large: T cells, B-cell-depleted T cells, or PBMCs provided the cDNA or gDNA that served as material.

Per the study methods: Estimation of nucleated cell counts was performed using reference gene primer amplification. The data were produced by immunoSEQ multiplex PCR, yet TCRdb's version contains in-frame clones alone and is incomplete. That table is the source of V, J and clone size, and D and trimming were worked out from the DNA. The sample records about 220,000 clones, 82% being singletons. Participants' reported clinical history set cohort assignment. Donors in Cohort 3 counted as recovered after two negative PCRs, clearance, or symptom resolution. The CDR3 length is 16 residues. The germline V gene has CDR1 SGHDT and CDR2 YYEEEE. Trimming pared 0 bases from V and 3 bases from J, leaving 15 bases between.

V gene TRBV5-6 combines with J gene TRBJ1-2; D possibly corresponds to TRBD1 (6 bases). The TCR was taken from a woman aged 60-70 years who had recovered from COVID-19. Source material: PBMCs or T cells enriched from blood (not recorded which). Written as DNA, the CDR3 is TGTGCCAGCAGCTTGGGGCCCACAGGGTTCGACTATGGCTACACCTTC. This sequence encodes CASSLGPTGFDYGYTF. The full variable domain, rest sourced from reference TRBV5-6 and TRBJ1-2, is DAGVTQSPTHLIKTRGQQVTLRCSPKSGHDTVSWYQQALGQGPQFIFQYYEEEERQRGNFPDRFSGHQFPNYSSELNVNALLLGDSALYLCASSLGPTGFDYGYTFGSGTRLTVV.